This T cell receptor beta chain derives from a study of CD8+ T cells in alopecia areata. Extraction of RNA preceded its reverse transcription into cDNA, which served as the sequencing template. Method: immunoSEQ multiplex PCR; TCRdb's copy keeps in-frame clones and lacks some. The sample lists 95,000 to 120,000 clones, approximately 61% occurring once. V shed 3 bases and J shed 1 base, with 8 bases lying between them. CDR1 and CDR2 (germline): SGHDT, YYEEEE. The CDR3 sequence is 15 residues long. A FACSAria was used to sort CD4+ and CD8+ T cells. These cells came from PBMCs. The sequence derives from a human donor with alopecia areata. The chain couples TRBV5-6 to TRBJ2-6; D ambiguous. The sample was NKG2D-low CD8+ T cells sorted from blood. In DNA, the CDR3 is TGTGCCAGCAGCTCAGACAAATCTGGGGCCAACGTCCTGACTTTC. This encodes CASSSDKSGANVLTF.